Described below is a single TCR beta chain sequence and its context. The antigen remains undetermined. These data are taken from a study of cytomegalovirus exposure and HLA in healthy donors. Findings and limits, study-wide: What a later analysis reportedly showed was that an Asian-associated ancestry cluster had fewer N-insertions than the approximately 670-donor mean. The authors listed 164 TCR beta chains as cytomegalovirus-associated. Presence/absence analyses supposed approximately even sequencing depth among donors.

Both 60 Vbeta primers and 13 Jbeta primers went into the PCR. Sequencing was performed with immunoSEQ multiplex PCR; in TCRdb, only in-frame clones are kept and a portion is missing. This table holds about 200,000 clones, 75% to 80% found once. This clonotype was obtained from a woman aged 25 to 39 in good health and CMV-seropositive. The material sequenced was PBMCs.

The CDR3 region is CASRLNMGHPSTGNTIYF. The CDR3 nucleotides read TGTGCCAGTAGACTGAATATGGGACACCCGAGTACTGGAAACACCATATATTTT. The gene calls are TRBV19 and TRBJ1-3; D possibly corresponds to TRBD1 (6 bases). Between the trimmed V and J ends, which lost 6 bases and 2 bases, there was a span of 23 bases. The CDR3 extends over 18 amino acids. Germline CDR1 LNHDA, CDR2 SQIVND (reference sequence).